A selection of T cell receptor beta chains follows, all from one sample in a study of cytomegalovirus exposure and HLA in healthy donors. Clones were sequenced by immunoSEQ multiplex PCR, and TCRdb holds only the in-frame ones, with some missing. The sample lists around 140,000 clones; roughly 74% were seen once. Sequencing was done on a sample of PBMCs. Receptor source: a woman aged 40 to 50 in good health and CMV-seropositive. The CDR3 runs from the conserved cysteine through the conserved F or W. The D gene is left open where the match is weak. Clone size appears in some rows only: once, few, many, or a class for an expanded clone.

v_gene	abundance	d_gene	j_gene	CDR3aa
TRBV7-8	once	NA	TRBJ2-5	CASSASTDGAQYF
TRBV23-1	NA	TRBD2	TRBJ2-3	CASSHLREGRPDTQYF
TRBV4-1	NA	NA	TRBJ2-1	CASSHPAASSYNEQFF
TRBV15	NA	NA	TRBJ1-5	CATSSEIGSNQPQHF
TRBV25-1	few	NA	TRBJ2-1	CASSWAGFYNEQFF
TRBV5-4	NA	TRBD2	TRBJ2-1	CASSINGGRAYNEQFF
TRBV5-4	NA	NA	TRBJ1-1	CASRGSGGTEAFF
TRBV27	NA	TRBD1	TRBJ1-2	CASTHRRGHGYTF
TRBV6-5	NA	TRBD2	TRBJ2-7	CASSYGSGRAGSEQYF
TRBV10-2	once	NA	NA	CASSTQGPYEQYF
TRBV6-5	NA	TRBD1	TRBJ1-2	CASTRQGANGYTF
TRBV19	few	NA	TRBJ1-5	CASSSIGGTEQAVGPQHF
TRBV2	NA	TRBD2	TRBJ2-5	CASGTSGAYQETQYF
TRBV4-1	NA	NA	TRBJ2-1	CASSRASSGNSYNEQFF
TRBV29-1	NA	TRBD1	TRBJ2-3	CSVGGTGTATDTQYF
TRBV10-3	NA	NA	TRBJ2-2	CAISPRTNTGELFF